The sequence of this TCR beta chain was determined in a study of radiation and T cells in renal cell carcinoma. Turning to this clone: Its antigen is currently unknown.

Time point specified: blood 2 weeks post-SBRT. As for treatment: 15 Gy SBRT to primary tumor, nephrectomy 4 weeks later. The tumor was a clear cell renal cell carcinoma. Libraries were prepared by immunoSEQ multiplex PCR; TCRdb keeps only in-frame clonotypes and omits some of them. The top ten clones hold around 6.1% of a sample with more than 95,000 clones, 65% to 85% of them seen once. The study, taken as a whole, reports: From baseline, blood top tumor clonotypes peaked at 2 weeks post-radiation. Pretreatment tumor biopsies were lacking, so baseline clonotypes are unknown.

This CDR3 is built from 13 residues. From germline, CDR1 is SGHRS and CDR2 YFSETQ. Deletions cut 4 bases from V and 5 bases from J, with 12 bases between. This sample comprised blood, obtained from a patient whose treatment included radiotherapy and nephrectomy. The chain joins TRBV5-1 to TRBJ2-5, with D unresolved. This clonotype was obtained from a man aged 45-65 years with renal cell carcinoma. CDR3 in amino acids: CASSRSVRETQYF. The CDR3 coding sequence is TGCGCCAGCAGCCGTTCCGTCCGGGAGACCCAGTACTTC. The full variable domain, its missing parts supplied by reference TRBV5-1 and TRBJ2-5, is KAGVTQTPRYLIKTRGQQVTLSCSPISGHRSVSWYQQTPGQGLQFLFEYFSETQRNKGNFPGRFSGRQFSNSRSEMNVSTLELGDSALYLCASSRSVRETQYFGPGTRLLVL.